The clone carrying this T cell receptor beta chain showed up just a few times. V shed 4 bases and J shed 4 bases, with 14 bases lying between them. This CDR3 spans 14 amino acids. The germline V gene encodes CDR1 SGHTA and CDR2 FQGNSA. Sequencing used immunoSEQ v3. TCRdb keeps only in-frame clones here, not all; method: immunoSEQ multiplex PCR. The sample lists tens of thousands of clones, 79% occurring once. The data were obtained in a study of TIL therapy for anti-PD-1-resistant metastatic lung cancer. Time point here: pre-treatment sample, taken before nivolumab and TIL therapy. This specimen consisted of blood, obtained at baseline. This TCR was recovered from a man between 65 and 85 years old with non-small cell lung cancer. The rearrangement uses TRBV7-2 and TRBJ2-7; perhaps TRBD2 as D (6 bases). The CDR3 protein is CASSSRGSGYEQYF. For the CDR3, the DNA is TGTGCCAGCAGCTCTAGGGGTAGCGGTTACGAGCAGTACTTC.